This T cell receptor beta chain originates from a study of control samples from healthy donors and cancer patients. Assay: immunoSEQ multiplex PCR; the TCRdb copy retains only in-frame clones and omits some. This sample carries about 160,000 clones, roughly 93% of them seen once, and the ten largest clones take approximately 5.7%. Germline V CDR1 and CDR2: KGHSH, LQKENI. Trimming took 6 bases from V and 7 from J, leaving 18 bases between them. The CDR3 spans 14 residues. The genes are TRBV18 and TRBJ1-2, with unresolved D. The source is a man aged 18 to 29 in good health. The sequenced sample was blood. The CDR3 reads CASSPDWERSGYTF. The CDR3 DNA sequence: TGTGCCAGCTCCCCGGACTGGGAGCGGTCTGGCTACACCTTC.